Below, 32 T cell receptor beta chains from the same sample are listed, as sequenced in a study of blood T cell repertoires in COVID-19 (dated by TCRdb to about 2020). Library construction relied on the immunoSEQ multiplex PCR assay. TCRdb limited this immuneACCESS table to in-frame rearrangements with V and J called. A share of clones is missing; checked studies link under half to unresolved V genes, and the rest is unexplained. This sample is represented by around 140,000 clones; 86% of them were singletons. Approximately 8% of the sample goes to the ten largest clones. Sample: peripheral blood. The receptors originated from a woman aged 55-70 years with acute or convalescent COVID-19.

V gene TRBV18 combines with J gene TRBJ1-4, with TRBD1 matching 8 bases. The CDR3 length is 15 residues. V trimming: 3 bases; J trimming: 3 bases; junction bases outside the gene matches: 3. Germline V gene sequence: CDR1 KGHSH, CDR2 LQKENI. CDR3 bases: TGTGCCAGCTCACCCGGGACAGGACCTAATGAAAAACTGTTTTTT. It encodes CASSPGTGPNEKLFF.

V usage is TRBV9 and J usage is TRBJ1-2, with 7 nucleotides matching TRBD1. V shed 1 base, J shed 5 bases, and the junction held 8 bases outside the gene matches. The CDR3 extends over 15 amino acids. Germline CDR1 SGDLS, CDR2 YYNGEE. The CDR3 loop reads CASSVSQGLGYGYTF. The CDR3 bases are TGTGCCAGCAGCGTATCACAGGGGCTGGGGTATGGCTACACCTTC.

The rearrangement joins TRBV19 to TRBJ1-5, with D hard to call. CDR3 length: 15 amino acids. The V gene's germline CDR1 is LNHDA and CDR2 SQIVND (reference sequence). Trimming took off 5 bases at V and 0 bases at J, with 11 bases between the two ends. The CDR3 reads CASSFHPSSNQPQHF. CDR3 DNA: TGTGCCAGTAGTTTTCATCCGAGTAGCAATCAGCCCCAGCATTTT.

The V and J genes are TRBV28 and TRBJ2-7; possible D gene TRBD1, 6 bases. Per germline, CDR1 MDHEN and CDR2 SYDVKM. V lost 4 bases and J lost 0, with 13 bases in between. This CDR3 comprises 15 residues. The CDR3 reads CASSSTGSSSYEQYF. The CDR3 DNA sequence: TGTGCCAGCAGTTCTACAGGGTCGAGCTCCTACGAGCAGTACTTC.

This clone was picked up one time. J is TRBJ2-5 and V is TRBV19, with a tentative D call TRBD1 (6 bases). V was clipped by 5 bases and J by 1 base, with 11 bases between them. The CDR3 runs to 14 residues. Germline values: CDR1 LNHDA, CDR2 SQIVND (reference sequence). CDR3 DNA sequence: TGTGCCAGTAGTCGCCGGACAGCCCAAGAGACCCAGTACTTC. Its protein is CASSRRTAQETQYF.

The rearrangement uses TRBV6-6 and TRBJ1-1, with a weak D call TRBD1 (5 bases). Germline CDR1 reads MNHNY; CDR2 reads SVGAGI (reference sequence). V dropped 2 bases and J dropped 10 bases, with 11 bases sitting between them. The CDR3 is 12 amino acids. The CDR3 nucleotides are TGTGCCAGCAGTTACCCTCAGGGCGGAGCTTTCTTT. It encodes CASSYPQGGAFF.

The rearrangement links TRBV4-2 to TRBJ2-3, with TRBD2 matching 11 bases. The CDR3 covers 15 residues. Germline V gene sequence: CDR1 LGHNA, CDR2 YNFKEQ. V dropped 3 bases and J dropped 5; count of bases not matched to a gene: 4. This CDR3 reads CASSHPGLAEDTQYF. The DNA of the CDR3 is TGTGCCAGCAGCCATCCGGGACTAGCGGAAGATACGCAGTATTTT.

V gene TRBV9 combines with J gene TRBJ2-1, with D hard to call. Germline V gives CDR1 SGDLS, CDR2 YYNGEE. Trimming took off 6 bases at V and 9 bases at J, with 10 bases between the two ends. The CDR3 is 11 residues long. CDR3 protein: CASISPPEQFF. The CDR3 coding sequence is TGTGCCAGCATTAGCCCCCCTGAGCAGTTCTTC.

The gene calls are TRBV7-6 and TRBJ2-2, with 10 bases lining up with TRBD1. V gave up 4 bases and J gave up 3 bases; unmatched junction bases: 11. Germline values: CDR1 SGHVS, CDR2 FNYEAQ. The CDR3 covers 18 residues. This CDR3 is CASSSDRWTGGDTGELFF. The CDR3 DNA reads TGTGCCAGCAGCTCAGACCGCTGGACAGGGGGGGACACCGGGGAGCTGTTTTTT.

This chain uses TRBV18 with TRBJ2-1; 9 bases map to TRBD2. This CDR3 has 16 amino acids. The trim removed 3 bases at V and 9 bases at J, leaving 12 bases unmatched. The germline V gene encodes CDR1 KGHSH and CDR2 LQKENI. CDR3 sequence: CASSPTRKRGASEQFF. In DNA, the CDR3 is TGTGCCAGCTCACCGACCCGAAAGCGGGGGGCGAGTGAGCAGTTCTTC.

This chain joins TRBV11-2 and TRBJ2-4; the match to TRBD1 covers 7 bases. V shed 0 bases and J 8 bases; nucleotides not matched to a gene: 13. This CDR3 has 17 amino acids. Germline assignment: CDR1 SGHAT and CDR2 FQNNGV. The CDR3 here is CASSLEGWGQSGDIQYF. CDR3 coding DNA: TGTGCCAGCAGCTTAGAAGGTTGGGGACAGTCTGGGGACATTCAGTACTTC.

This clone was observed once. This rearrangement joins TRBV5-1 to TRBJ2-5, with 10 bases that match TRBD1. This CDR3 has 14 amino acids. The J segment lost 4 bases and the V segment lost 0 bases, leaving 0 bases of the junction unmatched. Germline V CDR1 and CDR2: SGHRS, YFSETQ. The CDR3 spells CASSLGTGGETQYF. The CDR3 DNA reads TGCGCCAGCAGCTTGGGGACAGGGGGAGAGACCCAGTACTTC.

J is TRBJ2-7 and V is TRBV6-5; maybe TRBD1 (6 bases). The length of the CDR3 is 14 residues. Germline V gene data show CDR1 as MNHEY and CDR2 as SVGAGI. Deletions cut 5 bases from V and 0 bases from J, with 11 bases between. This chain's CDR3 is CASSRDTSSYEQYF. The CDR3 region has the DNA TGTGCCAGCAGTCGGGACACGAGCTCCTACGAGCAGTACTTC.

This sequence joins TRBV9 and TRBJ1-1; D not resolved. CDR3 length: 14 residues. V shed 4 bases and J shed 4 bases, with 14 bases lying between them. Germline V lookup: CDR1 SGDLS, CDR2 YYNGEE. The CDR3 reads CASSQAGSRTEAFF. The CDR3 coding sequence is TGTGCCAGCAGCCAAGCCGGGAGTCGCACTGAAGCTTTCTTT.

The V call is TRBV6-5, the J call TRBJ1-5; D unclear. The CDR3 totals 14 residues. Germline V gene lookup returns CDR1 MNHEY and CDR2 SVGAGI. V shed 4 bases and J shed 2 bases, with 9 bases lying between them. As DNA, the CDR3 is TGTGCCAGCAGTTCCCGGGGTGGCAATCAGCCCCAGCATTTT. Amino acid sequence: CASSSRGGNQPQHF.

This clone was found many times. This chain joins TRBV7-9 and TRBJ1-2, with a possible D match to TRBD1 (5 bases). The V gene's germline CDR1 is SEHNR and CDR2 FQNEAQ (reference sequence). This CDR3 region has 13 residues. The V and J ends lost 1 base and 8 bases respectively, with 11 bases between them. CDR3 bases: TGTGCCAGCAGCTTAGGGGACTTGGGCGGCTACACCTTC. It yields the protein CASSLGDLGGYTF.

This clone was observed a single time. The chain carries TRBV2 and TRBJ2-5, with 7 bases lining up with TRBD2. CDR1 and CDR2 from the germline V gene are SNHLY and FYNNEI. CDR3 size: 14 residues. With 4 bases clipped from V and 6 bases from J, the junction kept 8 bases outside the gene matches. The CDR3 spells CASSGGAGQKTQYF. The CDR3 DNA is TGTGCCAGCAGTGGCGGAGCGGGGCAAAAGACCCAGTACTTC.

This clone is a singleton in its sample. This CDR3 is CASSATGRGETQYF. The CDR3 DNA follows: TGTGCCAGCAGCGCTACTGGTCGGGGAGAGACCCAGTACTTC. This chain links TRBV7-3 with TRBJ2-5, with D possibly matching TRBD2 (5 bases). Germline assignment: CDR1 SGHTA and CDR2 FQGTGA. Trimming shortened V by 5 bases and J by 4 bases, and 14 bases separated the two germline ends. CDR3 length equals 14 residues.

This clone occurred once. This chain connects TRBV10-2 to TRBJ2-2; TRBD2 agrees at 11 bases. Germline CDR1 and CDR2: WSHSY and SAAADI. The CDR3 sequence is 17 residues long. Germline trimming cut 5 bases from V and 5 bases from J; bases unmatched to any gene: 10. The CDR3 DNA reads as TGCGCCAGCAGTAACTTAGCGGGGGGGCGACAAACCGGGGAGCTGTTTTTT. Translating it yields CASSNLAGGRQTGELFF.

The rearrangement joins TRBV10-3 to TRBJ1-2; TRBD1 matches 7 bases. Per germline, CDR1 ENHRY and CDR2 SYGVKD. Trimming at V came to 4 bases and at J to 2 bases, leaving 10 bases not matched to a gene. This CDR3 is 16 amino acids long. The CDR3 here is CAISGRGTVENYGYTF. The CDR3 bases are TGTGCCATCAGTGGACGGGGGACAGTCGAGAACTATGGCTACACCTTC.

The rearrangement joins TRBV6-1 to TRBJ1-5; a possible D gene is TRBD1 (5 bases). V was clipped by 3 bases and J by 9 bases, with 15 bases between them. CDR1 MNHNS and CDR2 SASEGT come from the germline V gene. This CDR3 is built from 14 residues. In nucleotides, the CDR3 is TGTGCCAGCAGTGAGGGCGGCCAGGGAAGGCCCCAGCATTTT. This sequence encodes CASSEGGQGRPQHF.

The chain carries TRBV7-2 and TRBJ1-5; D possibly corresponds to TRBD1 (6 bases). The CDR3 length is 15 residues. CDR1 SGHTA and CDR2 FQGNSA come from the germline V gene. V dropped 4 bases and J dropped 3 bases, with 13 bases sitting between them. The CDR3 reads CASSSQQGANQPQHF. Written as DNA, the CDR3 is TGTGCCAGCAGCTCACAACAGGGTGCCAATCAGCCCCAGCATTTT.

Regarding this clone: Other DNA variants within this sample encode the same CDR3. V is TRBV30 and J is TRBJ1-5, with D perhaps matching TRBD1 (6 bases). Germline values: CDR1 GTSNPN, CDR2 SVGIG (reference sequence). V was cut by 0 bases and J by 4 bases, with 7 bases left in between. This CDR3 spans 13 amino acids. The CDR3 loop is CAWSVRGNQPQHF. The CDR3 DNA reads as TGTGCCTGGAGTGTTAGGGGGAATCAGCCCCAGCATTTT.

V usage is TRBV27 and J usage is TRBJ1-4; tentatively, D is TRBD1 (5 bases). Germline CDR1 is MNHEY and CDR2 is SMNVEV (reference sequence). The CDR3 is 17 amino acids. The V end lost 4 bases, the J end lost 3 bases, and 18 bases lay between the germline ends. The CDR3 loop reads CASSSPILGGANEKLFF. In DNA form, the CDR3 reads TGTGCCAGCAGTTCCCCCATCCTCGGGGGGGCTAATGAAAAACTGTTTTTT.

This chain uses TRBV7-2 with TRBJ1-1; perhaps TRBD1 as D (5 bases). The CDR3 totals 13 residues. V lost 3 bases and J 6 bases, leaving 11 bases between the germline ends. Germline values: CDR1 SGHTA, CDR2 FQGNSA. The chain's CDR3 is CASSLWTGAEAFF. CDR3 DNA sequence: TGTGCCAGCAGCTTGTGGACGGGGGCTGAAGCTTTCTTT.

The CDR3 sequence is CASSRPYRDSSDGYTF. For the CDR3, the DNA is TGTGCCAGCAGCAGACCCTACCGGGACAGCTCGGATGGCTACACCTTC. The chain joins TRBV5-4 to TRBJ1-2; 7 bases fit TRBD1. The CDR3 has 16 amino acids. J gave up 6 bases and V 4 bases, and 15 bases lay outside the gene matches. The germline CDR1 and CDR2 sequences are SGHNT and YYREEE (reference sequence).

This clone has only one observation. A much larger clone sits a single nucleotide away, making a read error possible. The chain is built from TRBV27 and TRBJ2-1, with 9 nucleotides matching TRBD2. CDR3 length: 15 amino acids. V lost 2 bases and J lost 2; bases outside the gene matches: 1. Per the germline V gene, CDR1 is MNHEY and CDR2 is SMNVEV (reference sequence). As DNA, the CDR3 is TGTGCCAGCAGTTTAGAGCGGGGGGCCTACAATGAGCAGTTCTTC. This gives the protein CASSLERGAYNEQFF.

V gene TRBV19 combines with J gene TRBJ2-7, with D possibly TRBD2 on 5 matching bases. From germline, CDR1 is LNHDA and CDR2 SQIVND (reference sequence). The CDR3 consists of 13 residues. V gave up 3 bases and J gave up 2 bases, with 8 bases separating them. The CDR3 loop reads CASSMEVPYEQYF. Here the CDR3 DNA reads TGTGCCAGTAGTATGGAGGTCCCCTACGAGCAGTACTTC.

This chain uses TRBV19 with TRBJ2-7; D may be TRBD2 (5 bases). The V end lost 5 bases, the J end lost 2 bases, and 10 bases lay between the germline ends. Germline CDR1 is LNHDA and CDR2 is SQIVND (reference sequence). This CDR3 has 13 amino acids. CDR3: CASSGGPAYEQYF. CDR3 nucleotides: TGTGCCAGTAGTGGCGGGCCGGCCTACGAGCAGTACTTC. Full variable domain (remainder filled in from reference TRBV19 and TRBJ2-7): DGGITQSPKYLFRKEGQNVTLSCEQNLNHDAMYWYRQDPGQGLRLIYYSQIVNDFQKGDIAEGYSVSREKKESFPLTVTSAQKNPTAFYLCASSGGPAYEQYFGPGTRLTVT.

This clone was seen a few times. DNA for the CDR3: TGTGCCAGCAGAAGGGACAGGGGCCGGCAGTACTTC. Residues: CASRRDRGRQYF. The chain joins TRBV7-2 to TRBJ2-7; 10 bases line up with TRBD1. Per the germline V gene, CDR1 is SGHTA and CDR2 is FQGNSA. The CDR3 contains 12 residues. Losses at the gene ends were 6 bases for V and 9 bases for J; bases not matched to a gene: 5.

V usage is TRBV28 and J usage is TRBJ2-7, with D possibly TRBD2 on 6 matching bases. The length of the CDR3 is 14 residues. V was cut by 2 bases and J by 3 bases, with 11 bases left in between. Germline CDR1 and CDR2: MDHEN and SYDVKM. This chain's CDR3 is CASSLGLANYEQYF. CDR3 DNA sequence: TGTGCCAGCAGTTTAGGTCTAGCGAACTACGAGCAGTACTTC.

The DNA for the CDR3 is TGTGCCAGCAGTCTTACGACAGGGAATAATTCACCCCTCCACTTT. This gives the protein CASSLTTGNNSPLHF. This sequence joins TRBV2 and TRBJ1-6; 7 bases align to TRBD1. From germline, CDR1 is SNHLY and CDR2 FYNNEI. Germline trimming cut 5 bases from V and 5 bases from J; bases unmatched to any gene: 6. The CDR3 extends over 15 amino acids. Complete variable domain (other parts from reference TRBV2 and TRBJ1-6): EPEVTQTPSHQVTQMGQEVILRCVPISNHLYFYWYRQILGQKVEFLVSFYNNEISEKSEIFDDQFSVERPDGSNFTLKIRSTKLEDSAMYFCASSLTTGNNSPLHFGNGTRLTVT.